The sample holds many counts of the clone carrying this T cell receptor beta chain. Trimming removed 1 base at V and 6 bases at J, with 7 bases between. Germline-derived CDR1 and CDR2 are SEHNR and FQNEAQ (reference sequence). CDR3 length: 12 residues. The sample is drawn from a study of regulatory T cells in long-lasting Graves disease. Time point here: persistent/refractory GD, antithyroid drugs over 5 years with positive TRAb. The TCR library used RNA extracted from PBMCs. Arm-PCR with iRepertoire HTBI primers amplified the CDR3 regions for these TCR beta libraries. MiXCR was run by TCRdb on the multiplex PCR reads, yielding one entry per CDR3 protein. The repertoire includes 350,000 to 450,000 distinct CDR3 sequences, about 21% of them detected once, and roughly an eighth sits in the top ten.

V and J are TRBV7-9 and TRBJ2-7; D not certain. This receptor was taken from a female donor with Graves disease. This specimen was peripheral blood mononuclear cells (PBMCs), taken when the disease was refractory, from a patient treated with antithyroid drugs. DNA for the CDR3: TGTGCCAGCAGCTTAGGCTCTGCCGAGCAGTACTTC. Translating gives CASSLGSAEQYF.